What follows are 16 T cell receptor beta chains derived from one specimen sequenced in a study of OX40 agonist ivuxolimab in advanced cancers. Measured with immunoSEQ multiplex PCR; TCRdb has only the in-frame clones, and not every one. Of tens of thousands of clones in the sample, roughly nine tenths were seen once. The specimen comprised CD4+ or CD8+ T cells sorted from blood, sampled in a trial of the OX40 agonist ivuxolimab. The receptors were sampled from an adult with an advanced solid tumor such as melanoma, head and neck, liver or kidney cancer.

The V gene is TRBV9, the J gene TRBJ2-1; D is unclear. From germline, CDR1 is SGDLS and CDR2 YYNGEE. CDR3 length: 13 residues. Between the trimmed V and J ends, which lost 0 bases and 8 bases, there was a span of 9 bases. CDR3 coding DNA: TGTGCCAGCAGCGTAGTGTCCAGGCATGAGCAGTTCTTC. Protein: CASSVVSRHEQFF.

This chain uses TRBV10-3 with TRBJ2-1; no clear D. V dropped 3 bases and J dropped 4 bases, with 1 base sitting between them. Germline V CDR1 and CDR2: ENHRY, SYGVKD. The CDR3 runs to 11 residues. CDR3 nucleotide sequence: TGTGCCATCAGTGAATACAATGAGCAGTTCTTC. Amino acids: CAISEYNEQFF.

The gene calls are TRBV14 and TRBJ2-1; TRBD2 is a possible D gene (6 bases). The CDR3 sequence is 14 residues long. Trimming pared 0 bases from V and 9 bases from J, leaving 12 bases between. CDR1 and CDR2 (germline): SGHDN, FVKESK. CDR3 DNA sequence: TGTGCCAGCAGCCAAGATCGCGTCGGGGGTGAGCAGTTCTTC. It codes for CASSQDRVGGEQFF.

The table lists this clone with a count of one. CDR3 protein: CASSFRGPGELFF. The CDR3 DNA reads TGTGCCAGCAGCTTTCGAGGGCCCGGGGAGCTGTTTTTT. This sequence joins TRBV5-6 and TRBJ2-2; D is possibly TRBD2 (5 bases). Deletions cut 2 bases from V and 6 bases from J, with 8 bases between. CDR1 is SGHDT, CDR2 YYEEEE, per germline. This CDR3 is 13 amino acids long.

The chain has TRBV5-1 and TRBJ2-5, with D tentatively TRBD2 (6 bases). The V gene lost 0 bases and the J gene lost 1 base, with 13 bases spanning the gap. In germline, CDR1 is SGHRS, CDR2 YFSETQ. The CDR3 runs 16 residues. CDR3 amino acids: CASSLGVMGGQETQYF. In DNA form, the CDR3 reads TGCGCCAGCAGCTTGGGGGTAATGGGGGGCCAAGAGACCCAGTACTTC.

This chain uses TRBV28 with TRBJ2-6; D may correspond to TRBD1 or TRBD2 (6 bases each). Germline lookup yields CDR1 MDHEN and CDR2 SYDVKM. This CDR3 is 17 amino acids long. V dropped 6 bases and J dropped 0 bases, with 15 bases sitting between them. For the CDR3, the DNA is TGTGCCAGCAGGTCCCCGGGGGCAAACTCTGGGGCCAACGTCCTGACTTTC. Residues: CASRSPGANSGANVLTF.

The rearrangement links TRBV15 to TRBJ2-2; the match to TRBD1 covers 8 bases. This CDR3 contains 21 residues. V shed 1 base, J shed 6 bases, and the junction held 22 bases outside the gene matches. Per germline, CDR1 LNHNV and CDR2 YYDKDF (reference sequence). The CDR3 loop is CATSRGFGRGRGLSRAGELFF. The CDR3 bases are TGTGCCACCAGCAGAGGGTTTGGTAGGGGCAGGGGGCTATCGAGGGCCGGGGAGCTGTTTTTT.

Worth noting for this clone: The same CDR3 also results from other DNA sequences found in this sample. The chain recombines TRBV28 with TRBJ1-5, with D unresolved. Germline V CDR1 and CDR2: MDHEN, SYDVKM. With 3 bases removed from V and 6 bases from J, the gap between germline ends came to 6 bases. The CDR3 is made up of 12 amino acids. CDR3 sequence: CASSFGRQPQHF. For the CDR3, the DNA is TGTGCCAGCAGTTTTGGCCGTCAGCCCCAGCATTTT.

The rearrangement uses TRBV4-2 and TRBJ1-2; unclear D gene. This CDR3 contains 15 residues. Germline CDR1 and CDR2: LGHNA and YNFKEQ. V was cut by 0 bases and J by 0 bases, with 8 bases left in between. CDR3 in amino acids: CASSQDHSTNYGYTF. In nucleotides, the CDR3 is TGTGCCAGCAGCCAAGATCATTCCACTAACTATGGCTACACCTTC.

This chain uses TRBV5-1 with TRBJ1-1, with 7 positions matching TRBD1. The germline V gene encodes CDR1 SGHRS and CDR2 YFSETQ. The trim removed 4 bases at V and 0 bases at J, leaving 6 bases unmatched. The CDR3 spans 15 residues. The DNA for the CDR3 is TGCGCCAGCAGCCAATCGGGACAGTTGAACACTGAAGCTTTCTTT. Translating gives CASSQSGQLNTEAFF.

The chain combines TRBV21-1 with TRBJ2-7; TRBD1, the table's D call, lacks a check against the DNA. TRBV21-1 corresponds to a pseudogene. This CDR3 spans 16 amino acids. The CDR3, as DNA: TGTGCCAGCCGGAACTCCCGGGACAGGGAGACCTACGAGCAGTACTTC. Translated, it gives CASRNSRDRETYEQYF.

The rearrangement uses TRBV6-5 and TRBJ2-6; D might be TRBD1 (5 bases). V was pared by 5 bases and J by 2 bases, with 10 bases between. Per germline, CDR1 MNHEY and CDR2 SVGAGI. The CDR3 loop spans 15 amino acids. CDR3 coding DNA: TGTGCCAGCAGTGGCAGGGATCCTGGGGCCAACGTCCTGACTTTC. It translates to CASSGRDPGANVLTF.

The chain recombines TRBV18 with TRBJ2-3; perhaps D is TRBD1 or TRBD2 (6 bases each). The CDR3 consists of 18 residues. V dropped 2 bases and J dropped 5 bases, with 23 bases sitting between them. CDR1 KGHSH and CDR2 LQKENI come from the germline V gene. In nucleotides, the CDR3 is TGTGCCAGCTCACCAAACCAGATCGGTGGGGGGCAGAAAGATACGCAGTATTTT. Encoded protein: CASSPNQIGGGQKDTQYF. Looking up the rest from reference TRBV18 and TRBJ2-3 gives the full variable domain: NAGVMQNPRHLVRRRGQEARLRCSPMKGHSHVYWYRQLPEEGLKFMVYLQKENIIDESGMPKERFSAEFPKEGPSILRIQQVVRGDSAAYFCASSPNQIGGGQKDTQYFGPGTRLTVL.

V and J are TRBV6-1 and TRBJ1-1; 7 nucleotides align to TRBD1. Germline CDR1 and CDR2: MNHNS and SASEGT. Trimming removed 5 bases from V and 5 bases from J; junction bases left unmatched: 5. This CDR3 comprises 13 residues. CDR3 protein: CASSTGEMTEAFF. Written as DNA, the CDR3 is TGTGCCAGCAGTACAGGGGAAATGACTGAAGCTTTCTTT.

In DNA, the CDR3 is TGTGCCAGCACCTCCCCCGGCTACGAGCAGTACTTC. Translating it yields CASTSPGYEQYF. The chain has TRBV28 and TRBJ2-7; no clear D. This CDR3 spans 12 amino acids. CDR1 and CDR2 (germline): MDHEN, SYDVKM. V lost 7 bases, J lost 3 bases, and 10 bases lay in between.

The chain is built from TRBV28 and TRBJ1-4; D is ambiguous. Germline values: CDR1 MDHEN, CDR2 SYDVKM. The CDR3 has 12 amino acids. As DNA, the CDR3 is TGTGTATCGGGCTCGACTAATGAAAAACTGTTTTTT. Translating it yields CVSGSTNEKLFF.